This T cell receptor beta chain was sequenced for a study of CD8 T cells in ankylosing spondylitis. On this clonotype: Its antigen is unidentified.

The CDR3 covers 16 residues. Germline values: CDR1 LGHDT, CDR2 YNNKEL (reference sequence). V shed 4 bases, J shed 4 bases, and the junction held 5 bases outside the gene matches. As the method for making TCR beta libraries, quantitative 5'-RACE with molecular barcodes was used. TCRdb reprocessed the 5' RACE reads with MiXCR, giving one entry per CDR3 protein. The sample consists of 300,000 to 400,000 distinct CDR3 sequences, 20% of them appearing once. General study results and limits: Some of these motif variants have turned up before, in reports on reactive arthritis synovial fluid and blood. A motif in TCR beta, a set of several highly homologous variants, appeared characteristic of ankylosing spondylitis blood. Reports say disease-linked clones showed up significantly more in matched ankylosing spondylitis synovial fluid.

Sample: blood, either unsorted or a sorted T cell fraction (not recorded which). The chain has TRBV3-1 and TRBJ2-1, with TRBD2 matching over 12 bases. The clonotype originates from a male donor with ankylosing spondylitis or in good health (not recorded which). CDR3 protein: CASSPQGTSGYNEQFF. CDR3 DNA: TGTGCCAGCAGCCCTCAAGGGACTAGCGGGTACAATGAGCAGTTCTTC.